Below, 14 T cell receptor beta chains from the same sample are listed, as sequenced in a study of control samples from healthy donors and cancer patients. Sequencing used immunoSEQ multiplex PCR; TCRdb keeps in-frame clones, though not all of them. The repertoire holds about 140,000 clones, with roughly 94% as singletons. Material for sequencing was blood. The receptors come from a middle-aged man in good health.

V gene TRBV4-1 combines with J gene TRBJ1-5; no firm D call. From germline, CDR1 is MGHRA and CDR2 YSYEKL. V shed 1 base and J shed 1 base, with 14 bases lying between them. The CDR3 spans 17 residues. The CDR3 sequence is CASSQGIGSGSNQPQHF. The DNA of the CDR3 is TGCGCCAGCAGCCAAGGGATTGGGTCTGGCAGCAATCAGCCCCAGCATTTT.

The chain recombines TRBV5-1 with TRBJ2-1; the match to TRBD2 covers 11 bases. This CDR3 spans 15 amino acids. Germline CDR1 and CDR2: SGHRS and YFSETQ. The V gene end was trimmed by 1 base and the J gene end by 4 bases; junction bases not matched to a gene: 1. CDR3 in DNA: TGCGCCAGCAGCTTGACTAGCGGGGGATACAATGAGCAGTTCTTC. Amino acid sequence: CASSLTSGGYNEQFF.

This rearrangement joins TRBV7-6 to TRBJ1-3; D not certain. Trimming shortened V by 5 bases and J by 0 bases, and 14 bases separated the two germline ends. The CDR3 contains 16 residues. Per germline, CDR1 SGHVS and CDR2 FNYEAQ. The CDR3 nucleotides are TGTGCCAGCAGCCAATACAGCGGTTTCTCTGGAAACACCATATATTTT. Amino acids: CASSQYSGFSGNTIYF.

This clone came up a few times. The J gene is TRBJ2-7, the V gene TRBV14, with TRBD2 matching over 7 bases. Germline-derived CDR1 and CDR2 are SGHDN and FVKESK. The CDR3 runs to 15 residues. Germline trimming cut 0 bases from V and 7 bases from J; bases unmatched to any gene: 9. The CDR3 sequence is CASSQDPAGIGEQYF. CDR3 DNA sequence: TGTGCCAGCAGCCAAGATCCAGCGGGAATAGGTGAGCAGTACTTC.

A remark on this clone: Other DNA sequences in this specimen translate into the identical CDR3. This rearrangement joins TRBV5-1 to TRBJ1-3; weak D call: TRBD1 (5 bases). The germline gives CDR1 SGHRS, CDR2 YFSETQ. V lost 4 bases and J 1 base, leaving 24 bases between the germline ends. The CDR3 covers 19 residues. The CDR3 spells CASSPVRDRGWGSGNTIYF. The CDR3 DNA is TGCGCCAGCAGCCCGGTGAGAGATAGGGGATGGGGGTCTGGAAACACCATATATTTT.

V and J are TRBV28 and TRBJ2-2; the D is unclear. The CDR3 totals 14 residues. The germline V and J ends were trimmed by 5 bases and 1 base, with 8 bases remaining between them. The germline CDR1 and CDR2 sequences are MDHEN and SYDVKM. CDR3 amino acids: CASSQGLNTGELFF. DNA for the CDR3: TGTGCCAGCAGTCAAGGGTTGAACACCGGGGAGCTGTTTTTT.

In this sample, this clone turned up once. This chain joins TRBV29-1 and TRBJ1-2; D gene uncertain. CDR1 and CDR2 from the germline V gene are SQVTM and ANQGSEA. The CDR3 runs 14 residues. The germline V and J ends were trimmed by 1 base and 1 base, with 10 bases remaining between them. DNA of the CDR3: TGCAGCGTTGAAGGGCAGGAACTTAACTATGGCTACACCTTC. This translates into CSVEGQELNYGYTF.

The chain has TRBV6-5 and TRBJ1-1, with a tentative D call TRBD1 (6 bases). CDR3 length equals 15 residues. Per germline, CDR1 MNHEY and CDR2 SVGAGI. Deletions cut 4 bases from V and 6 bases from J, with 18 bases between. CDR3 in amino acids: CASSWTQDSRAEAFF. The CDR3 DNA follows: TGTGCCAGCAGTTGGACCCAGGACAGTCGGGCTGAAGCTTTCTTT.

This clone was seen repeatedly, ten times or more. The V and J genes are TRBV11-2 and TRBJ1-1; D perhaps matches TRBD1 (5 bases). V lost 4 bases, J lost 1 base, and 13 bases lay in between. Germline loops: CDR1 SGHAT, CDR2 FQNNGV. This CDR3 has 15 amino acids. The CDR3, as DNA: TGTGCCAGCAGCTCGGATCGGACACCGAACACTGAAGCTTTCTTT. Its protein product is CASSSDRTPNTEAFF.

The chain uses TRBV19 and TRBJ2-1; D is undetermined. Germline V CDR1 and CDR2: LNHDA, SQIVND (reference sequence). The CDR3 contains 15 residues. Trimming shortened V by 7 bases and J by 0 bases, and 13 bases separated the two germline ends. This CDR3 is CASTGTVSSYNEQFF. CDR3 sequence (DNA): TGTGCCAGTACTGGTACGGTAAGCTCCTACAATGAGCAGTTCTTC.

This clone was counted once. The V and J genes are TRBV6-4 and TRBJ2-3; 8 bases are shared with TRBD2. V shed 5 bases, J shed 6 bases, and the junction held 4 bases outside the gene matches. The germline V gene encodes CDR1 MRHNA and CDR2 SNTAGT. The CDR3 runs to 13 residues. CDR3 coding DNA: TGTGCCAGCAGTAGCGGGGGCTGGGATACGCAGTATTTT. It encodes CASSSGGWDTQYF.

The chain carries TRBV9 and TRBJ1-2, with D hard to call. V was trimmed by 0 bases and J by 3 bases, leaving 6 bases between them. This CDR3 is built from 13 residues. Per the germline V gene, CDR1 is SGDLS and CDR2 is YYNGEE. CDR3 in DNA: TGTGCCAGCAGCGTAGGCAACCACTATGGCTACACCTTC. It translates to CASSVGNHYGYTF.

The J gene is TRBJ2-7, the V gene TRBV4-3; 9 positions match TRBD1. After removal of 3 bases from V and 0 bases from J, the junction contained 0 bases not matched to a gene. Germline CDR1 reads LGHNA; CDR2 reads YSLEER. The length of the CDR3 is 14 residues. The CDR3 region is CASSQDRGSYEQYF. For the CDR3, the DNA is TGCGCCAGCAGCCAGGACAGGGGCTCCTACGAGCAGTACTTC.

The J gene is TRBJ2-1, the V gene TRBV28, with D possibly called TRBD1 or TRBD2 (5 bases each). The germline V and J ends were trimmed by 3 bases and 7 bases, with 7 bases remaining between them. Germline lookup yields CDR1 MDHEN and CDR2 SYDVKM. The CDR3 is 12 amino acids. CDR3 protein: CASSLGVNEQFF. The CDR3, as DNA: TGTGCCAGCAGTTTGGGGGTTAATGAGCAGTTCTTC.